This T cell receptor (beta chain) was recovered during a study of STAT5B mutations in CD4+ large granular lymphocyte leukemia. Trimming cost V 4 bases and J 4 bases, with 14 bases left between them. The germline V gene encodes CDR1 SGHRS and CDR2 YFSETQ. CDR3 length equals 14 residues. Clones were sequenced by immunoSEQ multiplex PCR, and TCRdb holds only the in-frame ones, with some missing. The sample shows 24,000 or so clones, roughly 69% of them seen only once. The TCR comes from a human donor in good health. Sequencing was carried out using CD4+ T cells from blood buffy coats. The chain is built from TRBV5-1 and TRBJ1-1, with no clear D. The CDR3: CASSQSPSATEAFF. CDR3 nucleotide sequence: TGCGCCAGCAGCCAGTCGCCAAGTGCCACTGAAGCTTTCTTT.